Presented here are 29 T cell receptor beta chains from one specimen sequenced in a study of glioma-infiltrating T cells. TCR alpha and beta CDR3 regions were amplified from RNA using iRepertoire nested multiplex PCR. TCRdb ran MiXCR on the multiplex PCR reads and lists one entry per CDR3 protein. The sample contains 95,000 to 150,000 distinct CDR3 sequences, roughly 24% of which appear only once. Sample: glioma tissue, nonneoplastic brain tissue, or PBMCs (not recorded which). Receptors were obtained from a human donor with low-grade glioma or glioblastoma, undergoing nonglioma brain surgery, or in good health (not recorded which).

The chain has TRBV5-4 and TRBJ2-1, with 9 bases identical to TRBD2. CDR3 length: 15 amino acids. Germline CDR1 reads SGHNT; CDR2 reads YYREEE (reference sequence). V shed 0 bases and J 9 bases; nucleotides not matched to a gene: 7. Written as DNA, the CDR3 is TGTGCCAGCAGCTTGGATCTAGCGGGGTCAGGTGAGCAGTTCTTC. It is translated as CASSLDLAGSGEQFF. The variable domain in full, completed from reference TRBV5-4 and TRBJ2-1, reads ETGVTQSPTHLIKTRGQQVTLRCSSQSGHNTVSWYQQALGQGPQFIFQYYREEENGRGNFPPRFSGLQFPNYSSELNVNALELDDSALYLCASSLDLAGSGEQFFGPGTRLTVL.

This clonotype was detected many times. The rearrangement links TRBV29-1 to TRBJ1-1, with unresolved D. V lost 6 bases and J lost 1, with 9 bases in between. The CDR3 runs 12 residues. Germline values: CDR1 SQVTM, CDR2 ANQGSEA. The CDR3 nucleotides are TGCAGCGTCCTGACGGAGAACACTGAAGCTTTCTTT. Protein: CSVLTENTEAFF.

This clonotype has just a few counts. This may arise from a read error, as a much more abundant clone is one base away. The chain carries TRBV4-1 and TRBJ2-1; TRBD2 is a possible D gene (7 bases). Germline CDR1 MGHRA, CDR2 YSYEKL. The CDR3 contains 13 residues. The CDR3 nucleotides read TGCGCCAGCAGACGGGCGGGGGCGTATGAGCAGCTCTTC. The encoded protein is CASRRAGAYEQLF.

Many counts were recorded for this clonotype. This rearrangement joins TRBV29-1 to TRBJ2-3; no firm D call. CDR3 length equals 15 residues. Trimming pared 1 base from V and 4 bases from J, leaving 15 bases between. From germline, CDR1 is SQVTM and CDR2 ANQGSEA. The CDR3 spells CSVEGVDVQADTQYF. The CDR3 DNA reads as TGCAGCGTTGAAGGGGTCGACGTTCAGGCAGATACGCAGTATTTT.

This clonotype has just a few counts. V usage is TRBV12-3 or TRBV12-4 and J usage is TRBJ1-5; a possible D gene is TRBD1 (5 bases). Trimming took 3 bases from V and 8 from J, leaving 14 bases between them. CDR3 length equals 14 residues. The CDR3 loop is CASSFSGVNEPQHF. CDR3 sequence (DNA): TGTGCCAGCAGTTTCTCGGGGGTCAACGAGCCCCAGCATTTT.

This clonotype has only a few counts. The rearrangement uses TRBV19 and TRBJ2-5; weak D call: TRBD2 (6 bases). Trimming removed 6 bases at V and 0 bases at J, with 17 bases between. Looked up from germline, CDR1 is LNHDA and CDR2 is SQIVND (reference sequence). The CDR3 is made up of 16 amino acids. CDR3 residues: CASSQAGGTYQETQYF. In DNA, the CDR3 is TGTGCCAGTAGCCAAGCTGGCGGGACCTACCAAGAGACCCAGTACTTC. Looking up the rest from reference TRBV19 and TRBJ2-5 gives the full variable domain: DGGITQSPKYLFRKEGQNVTLSCEQNLNHDAMYWYRQDPGQGLRLIYYSQIVNDFQKGDIAEGYSVSREKKESFPLTVTSAQKNPTAFYLCASSQAGGTYQETQYFGPGTRLLVL.

The gene calls are TRBV7-8 and TRBJ2-7; 9 nucleotides line up with TRBD2. CDR3 length: 16 amino acids. In germline, CDR1 is SGHVS, CDR2 FQNEAQ. Losses at the gene ends were 6 bases for V and 0 bases for J; bases not matched to a gene: 9. The CDR3 nucleotides are TGTGCCAGCAGTCCAGCTTCTAGCGGGGACTCCTACGAGCAGTACTTC. Translating gives CASSPASSGDSYEQYF. The complete variable domain, with remaining parts taken from reference TRBV7-8 and TRBJ2-7, reads GAGVSQSPRYKVAKRGQDVALRCDPISGHVSLFWYQQALGQGPEFLTYFQNEAQLDKSGLPSDRFFAERPEGSVSTLKIQRTQQEDSAVYLCASSPASSGDSYEQYFGPGTRLTVT.

This clonotype was recorded many times. The chain recombines TRBV6-1 with TRBJ2-5, with D perhaps given as TRBD1 or TRBD2 (5 bases each). Trimming removed 6 bases from V and 3 bases from J, with 11 bases in between. Germline CDR1 MNHNS, CDR2 SASEGT. CDR3 length: 13 amino acids. As DNA, the CDR3 is TGTGCCAGCAGCTTCGGGACGGAAGAGACCCAGTACTTC. Amino acids: CASSFGTEETQYF.

With respect to this clonotype: A much larger clone is a single base away; this may be a read error. The gene calls are TRBV11-2 and TRBJ2-1; 7 nucleotides line up with TRBD1. Germline CDR1 SGHAT, CDR2 FQNNGV. The CDR3 is 16 amino acids. The CDR3, as DNA: TGTACCAGCAGCGCAAATCCCGGGACAGCATCACATGAGCAGTTCTTC. As protein: CTSSANPGTASHEQFF.

In its sample, this clonotype was seen many times. The chain employs TRBV5-1 and TRBJ2-7; tentatively, D is TRBD1 (6 bases). Trimming removed 2 bases from V and 5 bases from J, with 17 bases in between. There are 15 residues in the CDR3. From germline, CDR1 is SGHRS and CDR2 YFSETQ. The CDR3 DNA follows: TGCGCCAGCAGCTTTACATCCAGGGGCAAGGACGAGCAGTACTTC. Amino acids: CASSFTSRGKDEQYF.

V is TRBV19 and J is TRBJ2-1; 14 positions match TRBD2. The length of the CDR3 is 16 residues. V lost 5 bases to trimming and J lost 3 bases; unmatched junction nucleotides: 3. The V gene's germline CDR1 is LNHDA and CDR2 SQIVND (reference sequence). The CDR3 here is CASSQTSGRGYNEQFF. DNA of the CDR3: TGTGCCAGTAGTCAGACTAGCGGGAGGGGCTACAATGAGCAGTTCTTC.

Concerning this clonotype: A single base separates this from a much larger clone, so it may be a read error. This chain joins TRBV7-2 and TRBJ2-3; 9 nucleotides agree with TRBD2. This CDR3 contains 14 residues. Germline loops: CDR1 SGHTA, CDR2 FQGNSA. The CDR3 DNA reads TGTGCCAGCAGCCCAGGGGGACTAGCAGATACGAAGTATTTT. Translated: CASSPGGLADTKYF.

Regarding this clonotype: This could be a read error, since a much larger clone is one nucleotide away. The chain combines TRBV6-5 with TRBJ2-7; D gene uncertain. The CDR3 consists of 13 residues. Germline lookup yields CDR1 MNHEY and CDR2 SVGAGI. V was trimmed by 7 bases and J by 5 bases, leaving 15 bases between them. CDR3 sequence: CASKDGSRHEQYF. In DNA form, the CDR3 reads TGTGCCAGCAAGGACGGATCCCGCCACGAGCAGTACTTC.

The chain combines TRBV4-1 with TRBJ2-1; no clear D gene. Per germline, CDR1 MGHRA and CDR2 YSYEKL. V shed 1 base and J shed 0 bases, with 10 bases lying between them. There are 16 residues in the CDR3. The CDR3 DNA reads TGCGCCAGCAGCCAAGCGAACTTGATCTCCTACAATGAGCAGTTCTTC. Translated: CASSQANLISYNEQFF.

This clonotype came up many times. The chain is built from TRBV4-3 and TRBJ2-1; unclear D gene. The CDR3 loop spans 13 amino acids. With 0 bases removed from V and 4 bases from J, the gap between germline ends came to 4 bases. Per germline, CDR1 LGHNA and CDR2 YSLEER. The CDR3 nucleotides are TGCGCCAGCAGCCAAGAGTATTACAATGAGCAGTTCTTC. It is translated as CASSQEYYNEQFF.

In this sample, this clonotype turned up many times. A read error may be the cause here, since a much bigger clone is one base away. The CDR3 bases are TGTGCCAGCAGTGATCCCAGGTCCGTTAGCACAGATACGCAGTATTTT. Translated: CASSDPRSVSTDTQYF. V usage is TRBV2 and J usage is TRBJ2-3; unclear D gene. The V and J ends lost 3 bases and 0 bases respectively, with 13 bases between them. Germline V gene data show CDR1 as SNHLY and CDR2 as FYNNEI. The CDR3 is 16 residues long.

This clonotype was counted at least ten times. The V gene is TRBV27, the J gene TRBJ1-4; 7 bases fit TRBD1. CDR3 length: 14 amino acids. The trim removed 6 bases at V and 10 bases at J, leaving 11 bases unmatched. CDR1 MNHEY and CDR2 SMNVEV come from the germline V gene (reference sequence). In DNA, the CDR3 is TGTGCCAGCAGAAGACAGGGAGAGGTGAGAAAACTGTTTTTT. It encodes CASRRQGEVRKLFF.

This clonotype was recorded at least ten times. This chain links TRBV3-1 with TRBJ1-1; a possible D gene is TRBD1 (6 bases). Trimming removed 1 base from V and 4 bases from J, with 7 bases in between. The CDR3 contains 13 residues. Germline assignment: CDR1 LGHDT and CDR2 YNNKEL (reference sequence). CDR3: CASSQGTATEAFF. The CDR3 nucleotides read TGTGCCAGCAGCCAAGGGACAGCCACTGAAGCTTTCTTT.

Comments on this clonotype: A much bigger clone sits one base away, suggesting this may be a read error. The rearrangement links TRBV20-1 to TRBJ2-7; D not certain. The CDR3 runs 13 residues. Trimming left V 6 bases short and J 0 bases short, with 12 bases between. Looked up from germline, CDR1 is DFQATT and CDR2 is SNEGSKA (reference sequence). The CDR3 coding sequence is TGCAGTGCGACCGCCGGGTACTCCTACGAGCAGTACTTC. This translates into CSATAGYSYEQYF.

This clonotype was detected many times. The rearrangement links TRBV7-2 to TRBJ1-4; a weak D match, TRBD1 (5 bases). This CDR3 spans 16 amino acids. V was clipped by 4 bases and J by 4 bases, with 16 bases between them. In germline, CDR1 is SGHTA, CDR2 FQGNSA. This chain's CDR3 is CASSSTGRRLNEKLFF. DNA for the CDR3: TGTGCCAGCAGCTCCACGGGACGCCGCCTTAATGAAAAACTGTTTTTT.

This clonotype has a single count. A much bigger clone sits one base away, suggesting this may be a read error. The chain has TRBV5-4 and TRBJ2-3; 7 bases align to TRBD1. J lost 3 bases, V lost 4 bases, and 14 bases had no gene match. This CDR3 has 17 residues. The germline gives CDR1 SGHNT, CDR2 YYREEE (reference sequence). The CDR3 reads CASSPPVTGKWTDTQYF. The CDR3 region has the DNA TGTGCCAGCAGCCCCCCGGTGACAGGGAAGTGGACAGATACGCAGTATTTT.

A few counts support this clonotype. The chain recombines TRBV3-1 with TRBJ1-2; D perhaps matches TRBD1 (6 bases). V was cut by 0 bases and J by 4 bases, with 12 bases left in between. This CDR3 comprises 15 residues. Germline lookup yields CDR1 LGHDT and CDR2 YNNKEL (reference sequence). The CDR3: CASSQDPDSLYGYTF. The CDR3 DNA reads as TGTGCCAGCAGCCAAGATCCGGACAGCCTCTATGGCTACACCTTC.

J is TRBJ2-1 and V is TRBV6-5; perhaps TRBD2 as D (5 bases). The V gene lost 9 bases and the J gene lost 10 bases, with 19 bases spanning the gap. The germline V gene encodes CDR1 MNHEY and CDR2 SVGAGI. The CDR3 has 13 residues. The CDR3 DNA follows: TGTGCCAGTAAAGAACGGACTGCCTCAGAGCAGTTCTTC. Translation gives CASKERTASEQFF.

At least ten counts were recorded for this clonotype. The CDR3 DNA follows: TGTGCCAGTAGCCCAACGTGGGACAGGGGGCGAATCGAAGCTTTCTTT. It encodes CASSPTWDRGRIEAFF. The chain couples TRBV19 to TRBJ1-1; 12 bases map to TRBD1. CDR3 size: 16 residues. J lost 8 bases, V lost 6 bases, and 13 bases had no gene match. Germline V CDR1 and CDR2: LNHDA, SQIVND (reference sequence).

This clonotype was seen many times. This sequence joins TRBV11-2 and TRBJ2-3; 8 bases match TRBD2. J gave up 4 bases and V 6 bases, and 12 bases lay outside the gene matches. CDR1 is SGHAT and CDR2 is FQNNGV in the germline V gene. This CDR3 is 16 amino acids long. The CDR3 nucleotides are TGTGCCAGCAGACTCCGCGGGAGGATTGTGGCAGATACGCAGTATTTT. This codes for CASRLRGRIVADTQYF.

On this clonotype itself: A much larger clone differs by one base, so this may be a read error. The V and J genes are TRBV19 and TRBJ2-5; D possibly uses TRBD1 or TRBD2 (5 bases each). Germline V gives CDR1 LNHDA, CDR2 SQIVND (reference sequence). The V and J ends lost 5 bases and 2 bases respectively, with 15 bases between them. The CDR3 totals 15 residues. CDR3 in amino acids: CASSVPLWGQETQYF. The CDR3 region has the DNA TGTGCCAGTAGTGTCCCGCTTTGGGGGCAAGAGACCCAGTACTTC. Supplemented by reference TRBV19 and TRBJ2-5, the full variable domain reads DGGITQSPKYLFRKEGQNVTLSCEQNLNHDAMYWYRQDPGQGLRLIYYSQIVNDFQKGDIAEGYSVSREKKESFPLTVTSAQKNPTAFYLCASSVPLWGQETQYFGPGTRLLVL.

V usage is TRBV12-3 or TRBV12-4 and J usage is TRBJ2-2; D not resolved. V dropped 8 bases and J dropped 3 bases, with 10 bases sitting between them. The CDR3 extends over 13 amino acids. The CDR3 DNA sequence: TGTGCCAGCCAGGATCAGGACACCGGGGAGCTGTTTTTT. The encoded protein is CASQDQDTGELFF.

This clonotype has only one observation. Possible read error: a much larger clone is one base away. The chain couples TRBV4-1 to TRBJ2-1, with D perhaps matching TRBD2 (6 bases). The CDR3 runs 16 residues. Germline assignment: CDR1 MGHRA and CDR2 YSYEKL. In DNA form, the CDR3 reads TGCACCAGCAGCCAAGTCTCGGGACTGGAGGGCAATGAGCAGTTCTTC. Translation: CTSSQVSGLEGNEQFF.

To note about this clonotype: This could be a read error, since a much larger clone is one nucleotide away. The V and J genes are TRBV4-2 and TRBJ2-1; D not resolved. Germline V lookup: CDR1 LGHNA, CDR2 YNFKEQ. The CDR3 is 12 amino acids. CDR3: CAVKGQSDELFF. CDR3 DNA: TGTGCCGTCAAGGGCCAGTCCGATGAGCTGTTCTTC.